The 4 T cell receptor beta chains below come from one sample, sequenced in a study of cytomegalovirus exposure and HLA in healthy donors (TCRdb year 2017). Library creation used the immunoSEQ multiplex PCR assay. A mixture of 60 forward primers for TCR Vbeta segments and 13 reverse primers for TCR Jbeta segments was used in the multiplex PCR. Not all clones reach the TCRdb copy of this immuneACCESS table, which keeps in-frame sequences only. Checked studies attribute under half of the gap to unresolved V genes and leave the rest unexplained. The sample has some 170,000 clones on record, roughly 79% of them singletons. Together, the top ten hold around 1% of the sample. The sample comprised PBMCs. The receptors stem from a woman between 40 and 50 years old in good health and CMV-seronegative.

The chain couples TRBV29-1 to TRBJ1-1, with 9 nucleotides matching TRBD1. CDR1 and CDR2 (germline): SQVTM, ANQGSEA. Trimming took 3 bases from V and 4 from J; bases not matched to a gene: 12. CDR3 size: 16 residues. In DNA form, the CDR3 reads TGCAGCGTTGAGTACGGGACAGGGAAAAGGGGCACTGAAGCTTTCTTT. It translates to CSVEYGTGKRGTEAFF. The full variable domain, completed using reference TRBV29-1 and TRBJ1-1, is SAVISQKPSRDICQRGTSLTIQCQVDSQVTMMFWYRQQPGQSLTLIATANQGSEATYESGFVIDKFPISRPNLTFSTLTVSNMSPEDSSIYLCSVEYGTGKRGTEAFFGQGTRLTVV.

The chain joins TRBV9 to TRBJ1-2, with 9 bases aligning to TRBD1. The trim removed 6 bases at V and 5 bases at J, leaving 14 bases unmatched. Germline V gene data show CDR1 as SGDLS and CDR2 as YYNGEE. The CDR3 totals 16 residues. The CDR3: CASTPLPGQGVYGYTF. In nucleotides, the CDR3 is TGTGCCAGCACCCCGCTTCCGGGACAGGGCGTTTATGGCTACACCTTC.

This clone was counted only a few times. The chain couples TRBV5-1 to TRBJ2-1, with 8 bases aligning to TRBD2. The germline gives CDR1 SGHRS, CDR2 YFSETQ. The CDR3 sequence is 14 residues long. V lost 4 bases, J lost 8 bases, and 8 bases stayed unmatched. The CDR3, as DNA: TGCGCCAGCAGCGAAAGCGGGAGCAGAGATGAGCAGTTCTTC. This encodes CASSESGSRDEQFF.

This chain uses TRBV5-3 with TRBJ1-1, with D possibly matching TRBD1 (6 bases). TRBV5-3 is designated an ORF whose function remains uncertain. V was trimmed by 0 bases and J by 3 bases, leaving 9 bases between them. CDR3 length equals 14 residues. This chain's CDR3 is CARSLDRDDTEAFF. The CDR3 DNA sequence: TGTGCCAGAAGCTTGGACAGGGACGACACTGAAGCTTTCTTT.